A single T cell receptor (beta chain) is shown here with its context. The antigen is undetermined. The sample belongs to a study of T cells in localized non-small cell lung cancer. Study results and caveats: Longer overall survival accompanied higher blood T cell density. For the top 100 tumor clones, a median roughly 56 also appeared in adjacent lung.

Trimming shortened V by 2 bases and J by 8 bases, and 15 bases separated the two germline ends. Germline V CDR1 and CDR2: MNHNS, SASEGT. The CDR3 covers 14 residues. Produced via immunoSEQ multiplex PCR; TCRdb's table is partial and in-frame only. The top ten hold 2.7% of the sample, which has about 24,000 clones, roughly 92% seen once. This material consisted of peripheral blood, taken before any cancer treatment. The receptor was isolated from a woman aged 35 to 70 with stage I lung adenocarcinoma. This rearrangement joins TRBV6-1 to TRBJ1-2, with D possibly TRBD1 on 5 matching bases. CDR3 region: CASSESRASSGYTF. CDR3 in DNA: TGTGCCAGCAGTGAATCCAGGGCTTCCAGCGGCTACACCTTC.